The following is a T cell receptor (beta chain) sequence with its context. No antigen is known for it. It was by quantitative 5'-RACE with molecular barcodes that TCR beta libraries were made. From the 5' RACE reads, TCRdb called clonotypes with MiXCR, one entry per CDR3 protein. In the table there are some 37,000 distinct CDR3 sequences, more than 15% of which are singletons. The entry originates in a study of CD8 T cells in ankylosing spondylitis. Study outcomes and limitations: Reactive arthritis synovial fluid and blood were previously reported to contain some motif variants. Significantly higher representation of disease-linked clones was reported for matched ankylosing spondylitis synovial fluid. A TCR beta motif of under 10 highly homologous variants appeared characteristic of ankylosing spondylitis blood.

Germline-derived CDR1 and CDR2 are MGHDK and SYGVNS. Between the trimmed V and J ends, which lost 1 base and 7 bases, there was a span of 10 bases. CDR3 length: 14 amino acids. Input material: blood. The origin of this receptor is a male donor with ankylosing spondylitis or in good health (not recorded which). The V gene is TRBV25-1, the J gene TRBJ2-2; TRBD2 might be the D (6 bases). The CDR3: CASSEFSGVGELFF. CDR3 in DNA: TGTGCCAGCAGTGAATTTTCGGGGGTCGGGGAGCTGTTTTTT.